The 3 T cell receptor beta chains below come from one sample, sequenced in a study of OX40 agonist ivuxolimab in advanced cancers. Sequenced by immunoSEQ multiplex PCR; TCRdb stores in-frame clones only, minus some. The table has some 41,000 clones, more than 70% seen once. Sample: CD4+ or CD8+ T cells sorted from blood, taken in a trial of the OX40 agonist ivuxolimab. These receptors were collected from an adult with an advanced solid tumor such as melanoma, head and neck, liver or kidney cancer.

The V and J genes are TRBV4-1 and TRBJ1-4; D not certain. The germline V and J ends were trimmed by 5 bases and 7 bases, with 14 bases remaining between them. The CDR3 sequence is 14 residues long. Germline CDR1 MGHRA, CDR2 YSYEKL. The CDR3 sequence: CASSLRPAGEKLFF. The CDR3 nucleotides are TGCGCCAGCAGCTTACGCCCGGCGGGTGAAAAACTGTTTTTT.

The table lists this clone with a count of one. The V and J genes are TRBV5-4 and TRBJ2-7, with a weak D call TRBD1 (6 bases). Trimming left V 4 bases short and J 1 base short, with 9 bases between. This CDR3 has 13 amino acids. The germline V gene encodes CDR1 SGHNT and CDR2 YYREEE (reference sequence). This CDR3 reads CASSLDRSYEQYF. The CDR3 nucleotides read TGTGCCAGCAGCCTGGACAGATCCTACGAGCAGTACTTC.

CDR3 bases: TGTGCCAGCAGCTTACAGGGGGGAGGGGAGACCCAGTACTTC. Translation gives CASSLQGGGETQYF. The chain joins TRBV11-2 to TRBJ2-5; the D gene could be TRBD1 or TRBD2 (7 bases each). The CDR3 spans 14 residues. Germline CDR1 reads SGHAT; CDR2 reads FQNNGV. Trimming cost V 2 bases and J 5 bases, with 12 bases left between them.